This TCR beta chain was documented in a study of PD-1 blockade in classical Hodgkin lymphoma. Libraries were prepared by immunoSEQ multiplex PCR; TCRdb keeps only in-frame clonotypes and omits some of them. The sample contains 10,000 to 15,000 clones, 91% of which appear only once. For this clone: Its antigen is undetermined.

Study outcomes and limitations: Diminished baseline TCR diversity has been reported in newly diagnosed patients relative to healthy donors. CD4+ but not CD8+ TCR diversity rose significantly by C4D1.

Exposure to brentuximab vedotin varied, and each patient had relapsed following autologous stem cell transplantation. Best response was recorded as complete response, partial response or progressive disease. This specimen was peripheral blood mononuclear cells (PBMCs), taken at baseline. The TCR sequence derives from a human donor with classical Hodgkin lymphoma.

The CDR3 DNA reads TGTGCCAGCAGCCCAGGGGAGTATGGCTACACCTTC. It specifies CASSPGEYGYTF. The chain carries TRBV7-8 and TRBJ1-2, with a tentative D call TRBD1 (6 bases). This CDR3 region has 12 residues. CDR1 SGHVS and CDR2 FQNEAQ come from the germline V gene. The V gene lost 5 bases and the J gene lost 5 bases, with 9 bases spanning the gap.